The 25 T cell receptor beta chains below come from one sample, sequenced in a study of shared clonotypes between healthy human individuals. TCRdb's copy holds only in-frame clones and misses some; the assay was immunoSEQ multiplex PCR. The table has fewer than 1.6 million clones, 98% seen once; the top ten hold about 0.35%. The sequencing input was naive CD4+ T cells sorted from blood. Subset in this sample: CD45RA+ positively selected. These receptors were collected from a man aged 30-40 years in good health.

V gene TRBV7-2 combines with J gene TRBJ2-1; 10 bases match TRBD2. V lost 5 bases and J lost 9; bases outside the gene matches: 10. Germline CDR1 is SGHTA and CDR2 is FQGNSA. This CDR3 comprises 15 residues. In DNA form, the CDR3 reads TGTGCCAGCAGCCGTGTCCCTAGCGGGAGTGGTGAGCAGTTCTTC. It yields the protein CASSRVPSGSGEQFF. Looking up the rest from reference TRBV7-2 and TRBJ2-1 gives the full variable domain: GAGVSQSPSNKVTEKGKDVELRCDPISGHTALYWYRQSLGQGLEFLIYFQGNSAPDKSGLPSDRFSAERTGGSVSTLTIQRTQQEDSAVYLCASSRVPSGSGEQFFGPGTRLTVL.

The chain couples TRBV6-6 to TRBJ2-2; either TRBD1 or TRBD2 may supply D (5 bases each). V was shortened by 8 bases and J by 6 bases, with 10 bases between the two germline ends. CDR3 length: 12 amino acids. CDR1 and CDR2 (germline): MNHNY, SVGAGI (reference sequence). The CDR3, as DNA: TGTGCCAGCCGAGAGGGGCCCGGGGAGCTGTTTTTT. Amino acid sequence: CASREGPGELFF.

The chain links TRBV11-2 to TRBJ2-1; maybe TRBD2 (5 bases). Germline values: CDR1 SGHAT, CDR2 FQNNGV. V lost 2 bases, J lost 9 bases, and 14 bases lay in between. The CDR3 has 14 residues. The CDR3, as DNA: TGTGCCAGCAGCTTAAGGAGCGGTGTCGGTGAGCAGTTCTTC. This translates into CASSLRSGVGEQFF. Full variable domain (outside the CDR3, taken from reference TRBV11-2 and TRBJ2-1): EAGVAQSPRYKIIEKRQSVAFWCNPISGHATLYWYQQILGQGPKLLIQFQNNGVVDDSQLPKDRFSAERLKGVDSTLKIQPAKLEDSAVYLCASSLRSGVGEQFFGPGTRLTVL.

The CDR3 nucleotides read TGCGCCAGCAGCCAAGCCTCTAGCGGACCCTCCTACGAGCAGTACTTC. It codes for CASSQASSGPSYEQYF. V and J are TRBV4-3 and TRBJ2-7; TRBD2 matches at 7 bases. The CDR3 consists of 16 residues. The germline gives CDR1 LGHNA, CDR2 YSLEER. V lost 1 base, J lost 0 bases, and 6 bases stayed unmatched.

Concerning this clone: The same CDR3 also results from other DNA sequences found in this sample. This chain links TRBV2 with TRBJ2-3, with 8 bases lining up with TRBD2. Losses at the gene ends were 7 bases for V and 4 bases for J; bases not matched to a gene: 7. The CDR3 consists of 14 residues. Germline V gene lookup returns CDR1 SNHLY and CDR2 FYNNEI. CDR3 loop: CASTGLAGPDTQYF. The DNA of the CDR3 is TGTGCCAGCACGGGGCTAGCGGGCCCAGATACGCAGTATTTT.

A word on this clone: This specimen includes other DNA sequences encoding the same CDR3. This rearrangement joins TRBV5-1 to TRBJ2-7; D remains ambiguous. Germline V gene data show CDR1 as SGHRS and CDR2 as YFSETQ. Trimming stripped 0 bases from V and 4 bases from J, with 5 bases between. There are 12 residues in the CDR3. CDR3 sequence (DNA): TGCGCCAGCAGCTTGGGCAGATACGAGCAGTACTTC. Translating it yields CASSLGRYEQYF.

This sequence joins TRBV5-4 and TRBJ2-3; D may be TRBD2 (5 bases). The germline V gene has CDR1 SGHNT and CDR2 YYREEE (reference sequence). This CDR3 spans 16 amino acids. The V and J ends lost 0 bases and 2 bases respectively, with 13 bases between them. In DNA form, the CDR3 reads TGTGCCAGCAGCTTGGCCAATCTAGCTTCCACAGATACGCAGTATTTT. Its protein product is CASSLANLASTDTQYF.

This clone was seen only once. The genes are TRBV7-3 and TRBJ2-3; possible D gene TRBD2, 6 bases. Trimming took 4 bases from V and 2 from J, leaving 16 bases between them. The CDR3 has 16 residues. CDR1 SGHTA and CDR2 FQGTGA come from the germline V gene. As DNA, the CDR3 is TGTGCCAGCAGCTCCGGACCTCGGGAGATCACAGATACGCAGTATTTT. Translating it yields CASSSGPREITDTQYF. Combining the CDR3 with reference TRBV7-3 and TRBJ2-3 gives the whole variable domain GAGVSQTPSNKVTEKGKYVELRCDPISGHTALYWYRQSLGQGPEFLIYFQGTGAADDSGLPNDRFFAVRPEGSVSTLKIQRTERGDSAVYLCASSSGPREITDTQYFGPGTRLTVL.

The chain couples TRBV4-1 to TRBJ2-2; the D gene is possibly TRBD2 (5 bases). CDR1 is MGHRA and CDR2 is YSYEKL in the germline V gene. This CDR3 contains 15 residues. V lost 1 base, J lost 6 bases, and 12 bases lay in between. CDR3 loop: CASSQGELESGELFF. Here the CDR3 DNA reads TGCGCCAGCAGCCAAGGGGAGCTAGAGTCCGGGGAGCTGTTTTTT.

The CDR3 sequence is CASSIDPGPSDGYTF. The CDR3 bases are TGTGCCAGCAGCATCGACCCAGGGCCCTCAGATGGCTACACCTTC. V is TRBV14 and J is TRBJ1-2; maybe TRBD1 (5 bases). This CDR3 is 15 amino acids long. Trimming took 5 bases from V and 6 from J, leaving 19 bases between them. CDR1 is SGHDN and CDR2 is FVKESK in the germline V gene.

The V and J genes are TRBV6-4 and TRBJ2-1; D is perhaps TRBD2 (5 bases). V was pared by 7 bases and J by 1 base, with 11 bases between. The CDR3 runs to 14 residues. CDR1 and CDR2 from the germline V gene are MRHNA and SNTAGT. CDR3 coding DNA: TGTGCCAGCAAACTAGACCCGTCCTACAATGAGCAGTTCTTC. It yields the protein CASKLDPSYNEQFF.

This sequence joins TRBV4-3 and TRBJ2-2; D is uncertain. CDR1 and CDR2 from the germline V gene are LGHNA and YSLEER. V gave up 4 bases and J gave up 6 bases, with 15 bases separating them. This CDR3 has 15 amino acids. CDR3 in DNA: TGCGCCAGCAGCCGACGAACCCTGACCGCCGGGGAGCTGTTTTTT. Translated: CASSRRTLTAGELFF.

The gene calls are TRBV7-9 and TRBJ1-2; no clear D gene. Trimming pared 3 bases from V and 0 bases from J, leaving 14 bases between. The CDR3 has 16 amino acids. Germline loops: CDR1 SEHNR, CDR2 FQNEAQ (reference sequence). CDR3 nucleotide sequence: TGTGCCAGCAGCTTCACGCAGGTCTTAGCTAACTATGGCTACACCTTC. Translation gives CASSFTQVLANYGYTF.

J is TRBJ2-1 and V is TRBV10-3; 7 bases map to TRBD2. Germline values: CDR1 ENHRY, CDR2 SYGVKD. This CDR3 comprises 13 residues. The V gene end was trimmed by 1 base and the J gene end by 8 bases; junction bases not matched to a gene: 2. CDR3 residues: CAISELLADEQFF. The CDR3 DNA sequence: TGTGCCATCAGTGAGTTGCTAGCGGATGAGCAGTTCTTC.

The chain combines TRBV6-1 with TRBJ2-7, with TRBD1 matching over 11 bases. Trimming at V came to 5 bases and at J to 7 bases, leaving 7 bases not matched to a gene. The CDR3 is 14 amino acids. The germline gives CDR1 MNHNS, CDR2 SASEGT. CDR3 in DNA: TGTGCCAGCAGTTCCGGGACAGGGGGTGGTGAGCAGTACTTC. This translates into CASSSGTGGGEQYF.

A word on this clone: The same CDR3 can be traced to other DNA sequences in this sample. The rearrangement uses TRBV5-1 and TRBJ2-2, with 7 bases matching TRBD1. V dropped 0 bases and J dropped 2; count of bases not matched to a gene: 1. The CDR3 has 15 residues. CDR1 SGHRS and CDR2 YFSETQ come from the germline V gene. The CDR3 nucleotides read TGCGCCAGCAGCTTGGGGGACAGTAACACCGGGGAGCTGTTTTTT. Translation: CASSLGDSNTGELFF. The full variable domain, with the rest looked up from reference TRBV5-1 and TRBJ2-2, is KAGVTQTPRYLIKTRGQQVTLSCSPISGHRSVSWYQQTPGQGLQFLFEYFSETQRNKGNFPGRFSGRQFSNSRSEMNVSTLELGDSALYLCASSLGDSNTGELFFGEGSRLTVL.

The chain couples TRBV7-9 to TRBJ2-1, with D possibly being TRBD2 (5 bases). Germline CDR1 SEHNR, CDR2 FQNEAQ (reference sequence). V lost 2 bases to trimming and J lost 3 bases, with 11 bases between them. This CDR3 has 15 amino acids. The CDR3 is CASSLTRAIYNEQFF. The DNA for the CDR3 is TGTGCCAGCAGCTTAACGCGGGCCATCTACAATGAGCAGTTCTTC.

The gene calls are TRBV28 and TRBJ2-1, with D perhaps TRBD1 (5 bases). Deletions cut 5 bases from V and 8 bases from J, with 19 bases between. Germline loops: CDR1 MDHEN, CDR2 SYDVKM. The CDR3 sequence is 15 residues long. The CDR3 DNA reads TGTGCCAGCAGTCTAGAGGACACCCGTATGTATGAGCAGTTCTTC. It yields the protein CASSLEDTRMYEQFF.

This rearrangement joins TRBV10-3 to TRBJ2-5, with D possibly TRBD2 on 6 matching bases. The CDR3 loop spans 14 amino acids. Germline loops: CDR1 ENHRY, CDR2 SYGVKD. Trimming took 4 bases from V and 1 from J, leaving 10 bases between them. This CDR3 is CAISGGSGQETQYF. The CDR3 DNA reads as TGTGCCATCAGTGGTGGTAGCGGCCAAGAGACCCAGTACTTC.

With regard to this clone: This sample includes further DNA sequences coding for the same CDR3. This chain joins TRBV9 and TRBJ2-5; 11 bases align to TRBD2. Trimming at V came to 0 bases and at J to 5 bases, leaving 3 bases not matched to a gene. The CDR3 has 15 amino acids. Germline V CDR1 and CDR2: SGDLS, YYNGEE. CDR3 sequence: CASSVAGTSGETQYF. For the CDR3, the DNA is TGTGCCAGCAGCGTAGCCGGGACTAGCGGTGAGACCCAGTACTTC. Complete variable domain (other parts from reference TRBV9 and TRBJ2-5): DSGVTQTPKHLITATGQRVTLRCSPRSGDLSVYWYQQSLDQGLQFLIQYYNGEERAKGNILERFSAQQFPDLHSELNLSSLELGDSALYFCASSVAGTSGETQYFGPGTRLLVL.

A word on this clone: In the same sample, other DNA sequences code for this CDR3. The chain carries TRBV5-1 and TRBJ2-3; D gene uncertain. CDR3 size: 14 residues. Trimming took off 1 base at V and 0 bases at J, with 6 bases between the two ends. From germline, CDR1 is SGHRS and CDR2 YFSETQ. The CDR3 DNA sequence: TGCGCCAGCAGCTTGCTCGGCAGCACAGATACGCAGTATTTT. Translation: CASSLLGSTDTQYF.

The gene calls are TRBV5-4 and TRBJ2-1, with 7 bases identical to TRBD2. The V segment lost 4 bases and the J segment 5 bases; nucleotides outside the gene matches: 9. The CDR3 sequence is 15 residues long. Germline assignment: CDR1 SGHNT and CDR2 YYREEE (reference sequence). CDR3 protein: CASSGGGRTNNEQFF. CDR3 sequence (DNA): TGTGCCAGCAGCGGGGGAGGGCGGACAAACAATGAGCAGTTCTTC.

This chain connects TRBV15 to TRBJ2-7; D unclear. This CDR3 has 13 residues. Trimming removed 0 bases from V and 2 bases from J, with 5 bases in between. Looked up from germline, CDR1 is LNHNV and CDR2 is YYDKDF (reference sequence). The CDR3 loop is CATSRDQTYEQYF. CDR3 nucleotides: TGTGCCACCAGCAGAGATCAGACCTACGAGCAGTACTTC.

The chain recombines TRBV11-2 with TRBJ2-4, with TRBD1 matching 8 bases. The V and J ends lost 5 bases and 4 bases, in that order; junction bases with no gene match: 4. Germline V gene data show CDR1 as SGHAT and CDR2 as FQNNGV. This CDR3 is 14 amino acids long. The CDR3 region is CASSPGQGKNIQYF. The CDR3 DNA reads TGTGCCAGCAGCCCCGGACAGGGAAAAAACATTCAGTACTTC.

Comments on this clone: In the same sample, other DNA sequences code for this CDR3. V is TRBV9 and J is TRBJ2-2, with 7 bases identical to TRBD2. The CDR3 is made up of 13 amino acids. Germline loops: CDR1 SGDLS, CDR2 YYNGEE. J gave up 6 bases and V 1 base, and 0 bases lay outside the gene matches. The CDR3 DNA reads TGTGCCAGCAGCGTACTAGCGGCCGGGGAGCTGTTTTTT. This sequence encodes CASSVLAAGELFF.